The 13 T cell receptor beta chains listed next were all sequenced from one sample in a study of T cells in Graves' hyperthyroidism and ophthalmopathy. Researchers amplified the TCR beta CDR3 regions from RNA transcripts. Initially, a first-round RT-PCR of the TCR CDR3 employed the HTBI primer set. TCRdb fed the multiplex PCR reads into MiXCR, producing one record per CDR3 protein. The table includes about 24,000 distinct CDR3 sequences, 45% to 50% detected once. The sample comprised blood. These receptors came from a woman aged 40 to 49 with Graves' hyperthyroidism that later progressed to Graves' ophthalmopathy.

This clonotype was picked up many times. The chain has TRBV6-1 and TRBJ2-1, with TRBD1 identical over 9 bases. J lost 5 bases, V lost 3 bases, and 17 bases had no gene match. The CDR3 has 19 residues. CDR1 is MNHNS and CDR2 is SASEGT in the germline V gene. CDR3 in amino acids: CASSDTLDPGTGKNNEQFF. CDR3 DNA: TGTGCCAGCAGTGACACTTTAGACCCCGGGACAGGGAAGAACAATGAGCAGTTCTTC.

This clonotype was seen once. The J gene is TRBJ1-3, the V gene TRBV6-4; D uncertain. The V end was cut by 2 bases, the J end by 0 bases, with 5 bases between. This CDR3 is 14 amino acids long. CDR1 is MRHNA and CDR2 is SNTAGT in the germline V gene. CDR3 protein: CASSDDYSGNTIYF. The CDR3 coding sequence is TGTGCCAGCAGTGACGATTACTCTGGAAACACCATATATTTT.

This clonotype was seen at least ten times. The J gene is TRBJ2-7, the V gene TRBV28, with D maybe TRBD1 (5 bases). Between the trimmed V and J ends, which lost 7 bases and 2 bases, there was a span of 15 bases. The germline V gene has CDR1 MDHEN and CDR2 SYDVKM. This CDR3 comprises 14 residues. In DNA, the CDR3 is TGTGCCAGCAAGGTGTCTCAGGGAACCTACGAGCAGTACTTC. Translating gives CASKVSQGTYEQYF.

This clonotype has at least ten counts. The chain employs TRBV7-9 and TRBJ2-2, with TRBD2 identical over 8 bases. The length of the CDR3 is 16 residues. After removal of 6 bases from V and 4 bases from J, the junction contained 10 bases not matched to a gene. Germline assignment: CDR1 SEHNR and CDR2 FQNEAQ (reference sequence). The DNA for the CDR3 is TGTGCCAGCAGGATAAGGTTCCGGGAGGGCACCGGGGAGCTGTTTTTT. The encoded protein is CASRIRFREGTGELFF.

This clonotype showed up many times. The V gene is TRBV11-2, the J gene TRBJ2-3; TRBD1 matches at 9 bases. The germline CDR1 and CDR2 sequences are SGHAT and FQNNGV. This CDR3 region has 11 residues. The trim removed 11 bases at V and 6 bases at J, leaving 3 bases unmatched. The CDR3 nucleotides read TGTGCCGACGGACAGGGGGATACGCAGTATTTT. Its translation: CADGQGDTQYF.

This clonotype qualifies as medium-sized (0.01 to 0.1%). CDR3 protein: CASSVWREIDEQYF. The DNA of the CDR3 is TGTGCCAGCAGTGTCTGGCGGGAGATCGACGAGCAGTACTTC. The chain has TRBV6-4 and TRBJ2-7, with TRBD2 matching over 7 bases. With V trimmed by 4 bases and J by 5 bases, 8 bases remained unmatched. This CDR3 spans 14 amino acids. Germline values: CDR1 MRHNA, CDR2 SNTAGT.

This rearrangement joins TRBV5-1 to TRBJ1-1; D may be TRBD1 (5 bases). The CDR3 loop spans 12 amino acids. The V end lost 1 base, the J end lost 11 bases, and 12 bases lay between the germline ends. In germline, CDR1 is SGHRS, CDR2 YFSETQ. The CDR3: CASSLQGSRAFF. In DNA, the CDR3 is TGCGCCAGCAGCTTGCAGGGTAGTCGGGCTTTCTTT.

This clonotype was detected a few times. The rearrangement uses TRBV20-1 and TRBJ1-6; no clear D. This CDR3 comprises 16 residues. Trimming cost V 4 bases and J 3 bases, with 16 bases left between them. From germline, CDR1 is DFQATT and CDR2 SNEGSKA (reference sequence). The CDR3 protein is CSATHDATLYNSPLHF. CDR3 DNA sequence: TGCAGTGCTACCCACGACGCTACCCTCTATAATTCACCCCTCCACTTT.

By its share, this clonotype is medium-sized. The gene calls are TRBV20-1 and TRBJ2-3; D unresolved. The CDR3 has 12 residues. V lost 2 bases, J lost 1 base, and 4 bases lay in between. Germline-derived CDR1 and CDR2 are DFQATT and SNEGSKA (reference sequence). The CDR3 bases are TGCAGTGCTAGACAGGGCACAGATACGCAGTATTTT. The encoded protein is CSARQGTDTQYF.

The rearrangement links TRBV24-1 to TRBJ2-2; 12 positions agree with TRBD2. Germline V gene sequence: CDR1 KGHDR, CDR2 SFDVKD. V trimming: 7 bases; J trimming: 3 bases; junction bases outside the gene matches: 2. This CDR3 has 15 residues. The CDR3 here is CATSGLAGHTGELFF. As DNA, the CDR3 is TGTGCCACCAGCGGACTAGCGGGACACACCGGGGAGCTGTTTTTT.

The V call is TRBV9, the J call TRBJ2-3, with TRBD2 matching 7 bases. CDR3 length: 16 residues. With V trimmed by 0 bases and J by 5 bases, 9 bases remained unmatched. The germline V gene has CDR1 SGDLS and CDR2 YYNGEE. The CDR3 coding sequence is TGTGCCAGCAGCGTAGAGGGCGGGAGTCCCGGAGATACGCAGTATTTT. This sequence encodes CASSVEGGSPGDTQYF.

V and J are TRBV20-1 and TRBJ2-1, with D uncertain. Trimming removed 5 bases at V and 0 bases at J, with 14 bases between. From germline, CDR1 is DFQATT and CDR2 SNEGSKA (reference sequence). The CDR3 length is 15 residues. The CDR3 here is CSALDVAVSYNEQFF. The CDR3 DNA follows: TGCAGTGCTCTAGACGTTGCAGTCTCCTACAATGAGCAGTTCTTC.

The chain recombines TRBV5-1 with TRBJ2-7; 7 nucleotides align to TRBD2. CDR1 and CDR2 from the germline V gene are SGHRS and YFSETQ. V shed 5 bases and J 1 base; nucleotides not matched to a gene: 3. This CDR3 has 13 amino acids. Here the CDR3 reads CASRSGRSYEQYF. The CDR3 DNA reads TGCGCCAGCAGATCCGGGAGGTCCTACGAGCAGTACTTC.